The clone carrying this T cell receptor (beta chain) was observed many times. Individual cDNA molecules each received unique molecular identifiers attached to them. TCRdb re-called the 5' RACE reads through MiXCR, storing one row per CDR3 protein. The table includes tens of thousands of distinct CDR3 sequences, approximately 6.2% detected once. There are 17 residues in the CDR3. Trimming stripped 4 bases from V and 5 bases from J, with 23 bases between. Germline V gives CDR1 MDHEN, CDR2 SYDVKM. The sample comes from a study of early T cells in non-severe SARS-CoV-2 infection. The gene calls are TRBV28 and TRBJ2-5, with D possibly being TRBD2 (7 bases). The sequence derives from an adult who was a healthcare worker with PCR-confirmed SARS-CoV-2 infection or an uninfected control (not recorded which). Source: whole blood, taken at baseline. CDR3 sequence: CASSSFHEWGGTETQYF. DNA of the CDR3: TGTGCCAGCAGTTCCTTCCACGAGTGGGGGGGCACGGAGACCCAGTACTTC.